Only one count was recorded for the clone carrying this TCR beta chain. The antigen remains undetermined. The CDR3 spans 16 residues. J was trimmed by 5 bases and V by 7 bases; bases with no gene match: 14. CDR1 and CDR2 (germline): WSHSY, SAAADI. The sample belongs to a study of T cell responses to AZD1222 COVID-19 vaccine. Overall study findings and caveats: Spike was spanned by vaccine-associated CD4 TCRs, with dominance at 160-218 and 743-854. Two doses of AZD1222 preceded a rise in Spike-specific TCR breadth and depth.

Only in-frame clones appear in the TCRdb table, and some are missing; sequencing was by immunoSEQ multiplex PCR. The repertoire has roughly 100,000 clones, roughly 90% of them found once; the top ten carry 5.1%. The V call is TRBV10-2, the J call TRBJ2-7, with TRBD2 matching over 10 bases. Sequencing was performed on peripheral blood, taken on day 0 of AZD1222 vaccination. This receptor was identified in an adult in good health. The CDR3 bases are TGCGCCAGCAAGTCCCTAAGAGCGGGAGGGTTGGACGAGCAGTACTTC. Its protein is CASKSLRAGGLDEQYF.